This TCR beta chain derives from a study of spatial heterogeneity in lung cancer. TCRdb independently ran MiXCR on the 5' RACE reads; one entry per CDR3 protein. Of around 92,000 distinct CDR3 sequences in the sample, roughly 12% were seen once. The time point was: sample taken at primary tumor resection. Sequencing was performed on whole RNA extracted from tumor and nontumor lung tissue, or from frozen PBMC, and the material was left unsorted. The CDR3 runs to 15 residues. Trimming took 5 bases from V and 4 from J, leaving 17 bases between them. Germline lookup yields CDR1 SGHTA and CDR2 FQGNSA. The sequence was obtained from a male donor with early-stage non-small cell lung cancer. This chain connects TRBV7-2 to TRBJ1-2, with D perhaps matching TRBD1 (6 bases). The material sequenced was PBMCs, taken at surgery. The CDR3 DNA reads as TGTGCCAGCAGCCCCCGGACAGCATTTTCCTATGGCTACACCTTC. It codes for CASSPRTAFSYGYTF.